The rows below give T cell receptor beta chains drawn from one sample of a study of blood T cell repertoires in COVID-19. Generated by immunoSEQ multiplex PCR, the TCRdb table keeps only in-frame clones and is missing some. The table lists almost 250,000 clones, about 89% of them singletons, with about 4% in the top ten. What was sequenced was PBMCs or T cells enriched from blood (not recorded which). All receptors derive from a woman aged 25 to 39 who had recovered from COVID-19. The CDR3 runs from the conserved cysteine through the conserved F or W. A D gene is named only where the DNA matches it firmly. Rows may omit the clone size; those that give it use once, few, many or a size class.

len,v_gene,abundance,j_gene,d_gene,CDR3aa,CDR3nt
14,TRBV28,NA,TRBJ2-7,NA,CASSWGDVSYEQYF,TGTGCCAGCAGTTGGGGGGACGTCTCCTACGAGCAGTACTTC
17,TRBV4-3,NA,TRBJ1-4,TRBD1,CASSQIPSGQGDEKLFF,TGCGCCAGCAGCCAAATCCCTTCGGGACAGGGAGATGAAAAACTGTTTTTT
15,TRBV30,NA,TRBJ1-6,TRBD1,CAWSVSPGGSSPLHF,TGTGCCTGGAGTGTATCCCCAGGGGGCAGTTCACCCCTCCACTTT
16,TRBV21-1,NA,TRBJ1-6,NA,CASSPYRLSYNSPLHF,TGTGCCAGCAGCCCCTACAGGCTATCCTATAATTCACCCCTCCACTTT
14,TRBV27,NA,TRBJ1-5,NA,CASSREGRNQPQHF,TGTGCCAGCAGCCGGGAGGGGAGGAATCAGCCCCAGCATTTT
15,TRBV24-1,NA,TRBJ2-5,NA,CATSDLDGDQETQYF,TGTGCCACCAGTGATCTTGACGGGGACCAAGAGACCCAGTACTTC
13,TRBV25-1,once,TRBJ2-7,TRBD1,CASTRGPPYEQYF,TGTGCCAGCACCAGGGGGCCTCCCTACGAGCAGTACTTC
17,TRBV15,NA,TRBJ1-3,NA,CATSRVPPSGSGNTIYF,TGTGCCACCAGCAGAGTTCCCCCCTCGGGCTCTGGAAACACCATATATTTT
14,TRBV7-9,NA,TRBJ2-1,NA,CASSPSGSYNEQFF,TGTGCCAGCAGCCCCTCGGGCTCCTACAATGAGCAGTTCTTC
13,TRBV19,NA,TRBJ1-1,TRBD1,CASQTGDNTEAFF,TGTGCCAGCCAGACAGGGGATAACACTGAAGCTTTCTTT
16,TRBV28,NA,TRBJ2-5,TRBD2,CASSFPSGRAEETQYF,TGTGCCAGCAGTTTCCCCAGCGGGAGGGCCGAGGAGACCCAGTACTTC
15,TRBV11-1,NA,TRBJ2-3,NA,CASSNEGRGTDTQYF,TGTGCCAGCAGTAATGAGGGCCGGGGCACAGATACGCAGTATTTT
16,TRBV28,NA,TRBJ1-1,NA,CASSLPGGGLMTEAFF,TGTGCCAGCAGTCTGCCGGGCGGGGGGCTGATGACTGAAGCTTTCTTT
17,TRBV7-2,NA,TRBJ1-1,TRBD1,CASSLRLFWTGGAEAFF,TGTGCCAGCAGCTTAAGGTTGTTTTGGACAGGAGGCGCTGAAGCTTTCTTT
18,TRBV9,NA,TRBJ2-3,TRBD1,CASSGSFFGQGLTDTQYF,TGTGCCAGCAGCGGATCTTTCTTCGGACAGGGGCTCACAGATACGCAGTATTTT
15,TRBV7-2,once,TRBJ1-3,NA,CASSAQGASGNTIYF,TGTGCCAGCAGCGCACAGGGAGCCTCGGGAAACACCATATATTTT
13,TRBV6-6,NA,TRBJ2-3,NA,CASRREDTDTQYF,TGTGCCAGCAGGCGGGAAGACACAGATACGCAGTATTTT
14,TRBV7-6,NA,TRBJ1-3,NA,CASSKRSSGNTIYF,TGTGCCAGCAGCAAGCGATCCTCTGGAAACACCATATATTTT
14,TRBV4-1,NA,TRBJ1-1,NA,CASSQPTGNSEAFF,TGCGCCAGCAGCCAACCCACAGGGAACTCTGAAGCTTTCTTT
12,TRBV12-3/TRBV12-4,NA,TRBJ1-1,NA,CASSVLPRGAFF,TGTGCCAGCAGTGTATTACCAAGGGGGGCTTTCTTT
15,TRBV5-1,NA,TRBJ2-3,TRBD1,CASSFTGGTTDTQYF,TGCGCCAGCAGCTTTACAGGGGGGACCACAGATACGCAGTATTTT
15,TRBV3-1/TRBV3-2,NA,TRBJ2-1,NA,CASSPVRTAYNEQFF,TGTGCCAGCAGCCCGGTAAGGACAGCGTACAATGAGCAGTTCTTC
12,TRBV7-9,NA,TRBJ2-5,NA,CASSFTGETQYF,TGTGCCAGCAGCTTCACAGGGGAGACCCAGTACTTC
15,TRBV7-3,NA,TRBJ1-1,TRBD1,CASSLLGQGDTEAFF,TGTGCCAGCAGCTTATTGGGACAGGGAGACACTGAAGCTTTCTTT
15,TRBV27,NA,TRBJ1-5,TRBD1,CASSAIGQGGQPQHF,TGTGCCAGCAGTGCAATCGGACAGGGAGGTCAGCCCCAGCATTTT
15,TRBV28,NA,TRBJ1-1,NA,CASINGQGTNTEAFF,TGTGCCAGCATCAATGGGCAGGGAACCAACACTGAAGCTTTCTTT
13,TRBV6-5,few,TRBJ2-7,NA,CASSYDRGSEQYF,TGTGCCAGCAGTTACGACCGGGGTAGCGAGCAGTACTTC
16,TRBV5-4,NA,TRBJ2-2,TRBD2,CASSAIAGGPSGELFF,TGTGCCAGCAGCGCAATTGCGGGAGGGCCATCCGGGGAGCTGTTTTTT
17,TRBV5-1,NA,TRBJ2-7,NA,CASSLEGERWASYEQYF,TGCGCCAGCAGCTTGGAGGGAGAGCGGTGGGCGTCCTACGAGCAGTACTTC
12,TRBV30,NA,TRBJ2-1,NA,CAWTDRGNEQFF,TGTGCCTGGACCGATCGGGGCAATGAGCAGTTCTTC
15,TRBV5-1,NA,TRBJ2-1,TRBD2,CASSTSGSLHNEQFF,TGCGCCAGCAGCACTAGCGGGAGCCTACACAATGAGCAGTTCTTC
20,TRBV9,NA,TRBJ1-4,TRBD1,CASSVGSGDRGISTNEKLFF,TGTGCCAGCAGCGTAGGGTCTGGGGACAGGGGAATATCGACTAATGAAAAACTGTTTTTT
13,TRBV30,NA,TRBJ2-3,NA,CAWRAASTDTQYF,TGTGCCTGGAGAGCAGCGAGCACAGATACGCAGTATTTT
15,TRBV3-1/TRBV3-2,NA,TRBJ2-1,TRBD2,CASSQGTLAGNEQFF,TGTGCCAGCAGCCAAGGGACACTAGCGGGAAATGAGCAGTTCTTC
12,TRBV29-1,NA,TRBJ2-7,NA,CSVGQGNFKQYF,TGCAGCGTTGGCCAGGGAAATTTTAAGCAGTACTTC